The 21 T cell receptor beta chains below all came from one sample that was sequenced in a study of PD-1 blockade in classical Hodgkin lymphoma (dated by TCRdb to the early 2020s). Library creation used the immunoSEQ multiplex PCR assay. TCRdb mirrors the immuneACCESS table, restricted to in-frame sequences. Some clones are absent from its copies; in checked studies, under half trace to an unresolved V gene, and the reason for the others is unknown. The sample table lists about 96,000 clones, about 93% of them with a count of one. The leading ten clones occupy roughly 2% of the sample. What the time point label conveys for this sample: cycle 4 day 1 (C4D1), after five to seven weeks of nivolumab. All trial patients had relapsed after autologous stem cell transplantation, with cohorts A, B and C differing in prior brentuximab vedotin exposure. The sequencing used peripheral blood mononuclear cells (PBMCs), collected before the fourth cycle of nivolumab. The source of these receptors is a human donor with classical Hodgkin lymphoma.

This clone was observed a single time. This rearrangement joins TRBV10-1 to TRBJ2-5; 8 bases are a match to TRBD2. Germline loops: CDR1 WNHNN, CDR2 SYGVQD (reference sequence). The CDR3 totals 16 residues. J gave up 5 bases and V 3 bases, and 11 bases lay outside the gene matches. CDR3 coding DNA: TGCGCCAGCAGTGACAGCAGGAGCGGGAGATCGGAGACCCAGTACTTC. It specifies CASSDSRSGRSETQYF.

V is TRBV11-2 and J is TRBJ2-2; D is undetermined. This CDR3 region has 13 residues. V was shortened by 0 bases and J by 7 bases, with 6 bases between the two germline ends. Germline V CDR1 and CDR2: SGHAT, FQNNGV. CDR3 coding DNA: TGTGCCAGCAGCTTAGAACGGAGCGGGGAGCTGTTTTTT. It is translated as CASSLERSGELFF.

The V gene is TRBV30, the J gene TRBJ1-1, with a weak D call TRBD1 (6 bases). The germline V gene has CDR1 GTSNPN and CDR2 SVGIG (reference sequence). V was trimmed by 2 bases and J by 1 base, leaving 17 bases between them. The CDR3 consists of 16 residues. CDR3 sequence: CAWSRWGGQRNTEAFF. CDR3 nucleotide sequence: TGTGCCTGGAGTAGGTGGGGGGGGCAAAGGAACACTGAAGCTTTCTTT.

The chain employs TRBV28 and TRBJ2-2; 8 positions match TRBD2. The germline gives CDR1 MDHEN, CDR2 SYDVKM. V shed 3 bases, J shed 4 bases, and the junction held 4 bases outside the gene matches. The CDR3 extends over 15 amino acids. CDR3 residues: CASSFAGRVTGELFF. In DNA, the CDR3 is TGTGCCAGCAGTTTTGCCGGGAGGGTCACCGGGGAGCTGTTTTTT.

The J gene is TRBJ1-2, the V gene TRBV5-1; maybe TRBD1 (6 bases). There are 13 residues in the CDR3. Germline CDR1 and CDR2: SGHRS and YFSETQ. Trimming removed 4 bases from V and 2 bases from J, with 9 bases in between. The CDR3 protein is CASSGQKNYGYTF. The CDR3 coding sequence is TGCGCCAGCAGCGGACAGAAAAACTATGGCTACACCTTC.

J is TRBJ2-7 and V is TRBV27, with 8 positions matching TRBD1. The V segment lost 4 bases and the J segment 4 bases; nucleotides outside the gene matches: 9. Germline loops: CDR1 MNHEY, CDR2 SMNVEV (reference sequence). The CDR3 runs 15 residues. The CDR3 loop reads CASSSPGTGFYEQYF. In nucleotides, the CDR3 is TGTGCCAGCAGTTCCCCCGGGACAGGATTTTACGAGCAGTACTTC.

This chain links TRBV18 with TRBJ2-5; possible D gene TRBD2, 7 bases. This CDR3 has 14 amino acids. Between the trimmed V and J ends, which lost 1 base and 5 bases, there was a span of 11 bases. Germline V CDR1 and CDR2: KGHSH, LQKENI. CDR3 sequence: CASSPQQGGETQYF. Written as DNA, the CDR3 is TGTGCCAGCTCACCACAACAGGGAGGGGAGACCCAGTACTTC. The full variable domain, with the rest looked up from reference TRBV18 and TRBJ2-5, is NAGVMQNPRHLVRRRGQEARLRCSPMKGHSHVYWYRQLPEEGLKFMVYLQKENIIDESGMPKERFSAEFPKEGPSILRIQQVVRGDSAAYFCASSPQQGGETQYFGPGTRLLVL.

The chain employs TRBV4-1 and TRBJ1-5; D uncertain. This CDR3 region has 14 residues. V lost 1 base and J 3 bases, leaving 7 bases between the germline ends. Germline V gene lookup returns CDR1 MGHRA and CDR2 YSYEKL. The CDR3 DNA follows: TGCGCCAGCAGCCAAGTCGCATACAATCAGCCCCAGCATTTT. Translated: CASSQVAYNQPQHF.

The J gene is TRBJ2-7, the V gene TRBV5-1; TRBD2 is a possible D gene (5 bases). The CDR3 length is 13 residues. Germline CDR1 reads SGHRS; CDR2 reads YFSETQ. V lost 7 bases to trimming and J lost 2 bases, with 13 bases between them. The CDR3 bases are TGCGCCAGCGGACTCCACAGTGCCTACGAGCAGTACTTC. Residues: CASGLHSAYEQYF.

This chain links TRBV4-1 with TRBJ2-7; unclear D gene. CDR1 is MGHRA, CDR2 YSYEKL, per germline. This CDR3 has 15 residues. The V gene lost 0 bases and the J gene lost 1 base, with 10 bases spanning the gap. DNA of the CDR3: TGCGCCAGCAGCCAAGATACCCAGGTGTCCTACGAGCAGTACTTC. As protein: CASSQDTQVSYEQYF.

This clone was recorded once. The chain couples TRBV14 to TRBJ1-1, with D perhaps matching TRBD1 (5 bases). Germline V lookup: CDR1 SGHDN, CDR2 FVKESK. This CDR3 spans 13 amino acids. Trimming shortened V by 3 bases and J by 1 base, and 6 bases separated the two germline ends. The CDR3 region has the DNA TGTGCCAGCAGCCAGGGACCGAACACTGAAGCTTTCTTT. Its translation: CASSQGPNTEAFF.

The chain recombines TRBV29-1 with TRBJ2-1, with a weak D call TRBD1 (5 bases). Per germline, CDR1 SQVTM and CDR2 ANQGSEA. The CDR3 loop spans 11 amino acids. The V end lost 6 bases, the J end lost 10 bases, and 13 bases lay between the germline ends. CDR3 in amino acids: CSVWTTVEQFF. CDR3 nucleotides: TGCAGCGTGTGGACAACGGTAGAGCAGTTCTTC.

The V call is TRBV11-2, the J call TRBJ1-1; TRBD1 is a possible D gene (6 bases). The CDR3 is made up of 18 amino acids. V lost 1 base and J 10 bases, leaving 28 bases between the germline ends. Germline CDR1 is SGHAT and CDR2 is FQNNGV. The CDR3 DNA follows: TGTGCCAGCAGCTTAGCTGGTGGGGGGCAGGGGATTGGGACCAGAGCTTTCTTT. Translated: CASSLAGGGQGIGTRAFF. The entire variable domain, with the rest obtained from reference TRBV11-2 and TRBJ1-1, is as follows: EAGVAQSPRYKIIEKRQSVAFWCNPISGHATLYWYQQILGQGPKLLIQFQNNGVVDDSQLPKDRFSAERLKGVDSTLKIQPAKLEDSAVYLCASSLAGGGQGIGTRAFFGQGTRLTVV.

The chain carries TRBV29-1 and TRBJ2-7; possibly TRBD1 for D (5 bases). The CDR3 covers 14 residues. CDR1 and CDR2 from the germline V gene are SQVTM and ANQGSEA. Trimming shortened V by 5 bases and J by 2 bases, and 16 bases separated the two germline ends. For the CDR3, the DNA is TGCAGCGTTATCCCCCCGACAGCGACCTACGAGCAGTACTTC. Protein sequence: CSVIPPTATYEQYF.

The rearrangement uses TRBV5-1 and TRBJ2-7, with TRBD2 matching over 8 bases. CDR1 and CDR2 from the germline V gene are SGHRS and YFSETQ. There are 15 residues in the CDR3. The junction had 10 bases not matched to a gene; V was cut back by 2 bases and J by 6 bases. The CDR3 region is CASSFTSGSASEQYF. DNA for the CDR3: TGCGCCAGCAGCTTCACAAGCGGGAGCGCCAGCGAGCAGTACTTC.

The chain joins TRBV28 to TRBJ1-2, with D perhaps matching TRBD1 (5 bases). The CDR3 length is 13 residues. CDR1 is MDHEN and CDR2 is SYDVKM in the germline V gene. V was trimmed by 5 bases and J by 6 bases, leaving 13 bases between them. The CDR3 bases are TGTGCCAGCAGTAGGGGCCCAGTAGATGGCTACACCTTC. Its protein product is CASSRGPVDGYTF.

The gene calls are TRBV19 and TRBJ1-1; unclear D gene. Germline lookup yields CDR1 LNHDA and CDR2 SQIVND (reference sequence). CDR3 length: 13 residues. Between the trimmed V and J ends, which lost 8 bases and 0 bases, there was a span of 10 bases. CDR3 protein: CASSRVMNTEAFF. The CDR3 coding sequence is TGTGCCAGTTCACGGGTGATGAACACTGAAGCTTTCTTT.

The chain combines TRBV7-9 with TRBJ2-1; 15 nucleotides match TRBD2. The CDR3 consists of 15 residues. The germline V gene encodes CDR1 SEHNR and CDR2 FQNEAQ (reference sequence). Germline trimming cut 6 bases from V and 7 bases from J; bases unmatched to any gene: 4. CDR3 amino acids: CASSTGTSGRNEQFF. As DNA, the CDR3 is TGTGCCAGCAGTACCGGGACTAGCGGGAGGAATGAGCAGTTCTTC.

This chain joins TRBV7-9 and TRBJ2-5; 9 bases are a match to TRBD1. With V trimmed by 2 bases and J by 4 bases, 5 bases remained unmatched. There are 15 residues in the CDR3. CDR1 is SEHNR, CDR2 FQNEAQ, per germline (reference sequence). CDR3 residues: CASSLSGTGRETQYF. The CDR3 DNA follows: TGTGCCAGCAGCTTATCCGGGACAGGGAGAGAGACCCAGTACTTC.

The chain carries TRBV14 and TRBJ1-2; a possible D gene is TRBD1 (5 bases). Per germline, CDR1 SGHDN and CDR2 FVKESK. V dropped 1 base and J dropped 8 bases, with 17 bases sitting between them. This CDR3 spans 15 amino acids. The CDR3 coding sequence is TGTGCCAGCAGCCAAGGTGGGGACCTTCGGGAAGGCTACACCTTC. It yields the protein CASSQGGDLREGYTF.

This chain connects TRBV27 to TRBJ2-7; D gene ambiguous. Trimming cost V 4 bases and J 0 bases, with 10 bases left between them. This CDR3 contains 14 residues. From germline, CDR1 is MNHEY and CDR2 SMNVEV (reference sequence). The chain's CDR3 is CASSSAWNSYEQYF. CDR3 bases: TGTGCCAGCAGTTCCGCGTGGAACTCCTACGAGCAGTACTTC.